The text below deals with one T cell receptor beta chain. Sequencing targeted TCR beta in blood CD8+ and CD4+ T cells. Healthy donors, matched for age and sex, constituted the control group. In contrast to the negatively isolated CD8+ and CD4+ T cells, TEMRA cells were FACS-enriched. RNA amounts of 0.5 to 1 ug underwent reverse transcription with random hexamers. immunoSEQ multiplex PCR amplified TCR beta CDR3 across 54 Vbeta, 13 Jbeta. TCRdb analysed the immunoSEQ multiplex PCR reads with MiXCR anew, one entry per CDR3 protein. The table has around 80,000 distinct CDR3 sequences, over 90% seen once. This sample was taken from a study of CD8 T cells in Susac syndrome. Trimming removed 4 bases from V and 0 bases from J, with 10 bases in between. The length of the CDR3 is 14 residues. Germline V gives CDR1 LGHDT, CDR2 YNNKEL (reference sequence).

The origin of this receptor is a human donor in good health. The sample comprised CD8+ T cells from PBMCs. The rearrangement uses TRBV3-1 and TRBJ2-7; D is perhaps TRBD1 (6 bases). CDR3 sequence: CASSPRGFSYEQYF. The DNA for the CDR3 is TGTGCCAGCAGCCCTAGGGGGTTCTCCTACGAGCAGTACTTC.